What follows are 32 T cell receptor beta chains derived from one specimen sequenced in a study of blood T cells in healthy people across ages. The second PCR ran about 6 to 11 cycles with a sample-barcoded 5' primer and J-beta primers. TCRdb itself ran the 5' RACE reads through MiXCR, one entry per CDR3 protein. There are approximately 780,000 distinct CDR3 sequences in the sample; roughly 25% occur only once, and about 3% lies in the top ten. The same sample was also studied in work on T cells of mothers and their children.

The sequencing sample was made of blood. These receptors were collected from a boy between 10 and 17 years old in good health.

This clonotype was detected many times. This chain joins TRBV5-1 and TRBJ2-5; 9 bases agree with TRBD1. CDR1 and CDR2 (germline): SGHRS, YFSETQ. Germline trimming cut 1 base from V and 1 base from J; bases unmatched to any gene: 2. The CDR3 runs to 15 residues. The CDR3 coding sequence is TGCGCCAGCAGCTTGAGGGACAGGGTCCAAGAGACCCAGTACTTC. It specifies CASSLRDRVQETQYF.

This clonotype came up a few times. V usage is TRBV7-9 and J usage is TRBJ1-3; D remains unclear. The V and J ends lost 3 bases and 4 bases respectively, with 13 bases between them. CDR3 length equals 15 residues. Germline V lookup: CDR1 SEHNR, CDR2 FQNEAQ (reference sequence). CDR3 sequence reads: CASSFLGSSGNTIYF. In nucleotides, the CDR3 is TGTGCCAGCAGCTTTCTGGGGAGCTCCGGAAACACCATATATTTT.

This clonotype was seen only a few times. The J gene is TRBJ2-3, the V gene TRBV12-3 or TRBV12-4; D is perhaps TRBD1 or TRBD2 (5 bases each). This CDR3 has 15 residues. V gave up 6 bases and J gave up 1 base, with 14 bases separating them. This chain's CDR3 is CASSNSGTRTDTQYF. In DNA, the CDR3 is TGTGCCAGCAGCAACTCCGGGACCCGCACAGATACGCAGTATTTT.

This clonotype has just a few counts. In DNA form, the CDR3 reads TGCGCCAGCAGTGGGCGCACGGACGGCCACGAGCAGTACTTC. Encoded protein: CASSGRTDGHEQYF. The chain carries TRBV10-2 and TRBJ2-7; D remains ambiguous. CDR1 WSHSY and CDR2 SAAADI come from the germline V gene. Trimming cost V 4 bases and J 5 bases, with 15 bases left between them. This CDR3 contains 14 residues.

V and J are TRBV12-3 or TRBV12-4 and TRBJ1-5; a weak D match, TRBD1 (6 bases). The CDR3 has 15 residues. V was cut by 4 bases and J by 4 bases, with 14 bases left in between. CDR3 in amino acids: CASSWGQGYNQPQHF. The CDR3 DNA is TGTGCCAGCAGTTGGGGCCAGGGGTATAATCAGCCCCAGCATTTT.

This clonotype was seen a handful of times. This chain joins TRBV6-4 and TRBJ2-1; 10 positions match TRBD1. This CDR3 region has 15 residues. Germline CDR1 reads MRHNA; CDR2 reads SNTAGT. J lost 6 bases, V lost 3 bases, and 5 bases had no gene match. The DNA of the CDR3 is TGTGCCAGCAGTGATTCCGGGACAGGGGTCAATGAGCAGTTCTTC. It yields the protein CASSDSGTGVNEQFF.

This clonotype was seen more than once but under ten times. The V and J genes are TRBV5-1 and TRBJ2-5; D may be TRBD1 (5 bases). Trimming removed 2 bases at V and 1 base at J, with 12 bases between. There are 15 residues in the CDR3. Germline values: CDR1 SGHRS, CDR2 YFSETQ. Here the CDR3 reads CASSFLGHGQETQYF. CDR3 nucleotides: TGCGCCAGCAGCTTCTTAGGACACGGCCAAGAGACCCAGTACTTC.

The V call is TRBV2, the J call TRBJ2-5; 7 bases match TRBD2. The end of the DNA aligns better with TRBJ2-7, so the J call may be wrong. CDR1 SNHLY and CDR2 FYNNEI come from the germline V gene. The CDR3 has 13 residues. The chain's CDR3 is CASMGGAAYEQYF. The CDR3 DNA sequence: TGTGCCAGCATGGGAGGGGCGGCCTACGAGCAGTACTTC.

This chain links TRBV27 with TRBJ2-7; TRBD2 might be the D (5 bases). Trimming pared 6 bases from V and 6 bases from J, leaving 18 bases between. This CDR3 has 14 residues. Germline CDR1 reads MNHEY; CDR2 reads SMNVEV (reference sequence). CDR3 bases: TGTGCCAGCAGGCCCGGACTGCTCTCCCCCGAGCAGTACTTC. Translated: CASRPGLLSPEQYF.

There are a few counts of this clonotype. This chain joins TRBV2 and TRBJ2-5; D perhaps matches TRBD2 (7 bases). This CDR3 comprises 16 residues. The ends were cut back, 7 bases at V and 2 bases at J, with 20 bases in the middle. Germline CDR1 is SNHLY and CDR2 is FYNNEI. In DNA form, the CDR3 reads TGTGCCAGCACATATCTTGCGGGGGCCACTCAAGAGACCCAGTACTTC. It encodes CASTYLAGATQETQYF.

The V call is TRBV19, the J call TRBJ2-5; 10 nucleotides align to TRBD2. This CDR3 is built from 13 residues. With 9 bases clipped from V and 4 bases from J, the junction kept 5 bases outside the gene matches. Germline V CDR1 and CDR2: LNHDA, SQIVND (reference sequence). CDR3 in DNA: TGTGCCAGCGTAGCGGGGGGTTCAGAGACCCAGTACTTC. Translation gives CASVAGGSETQYF.

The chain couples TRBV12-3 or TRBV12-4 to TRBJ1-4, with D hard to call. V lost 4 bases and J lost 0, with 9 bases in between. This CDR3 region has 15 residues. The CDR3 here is CASSSGFATNEKLFF. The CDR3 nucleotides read TGTGCCAGCAGTTCAGGTTTTGCAACTAATGAAAAACTGTTTTTT.

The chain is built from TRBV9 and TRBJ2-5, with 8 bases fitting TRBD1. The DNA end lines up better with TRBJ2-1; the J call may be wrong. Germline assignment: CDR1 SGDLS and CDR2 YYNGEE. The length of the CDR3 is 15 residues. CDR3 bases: TGTGCCAGCAGCGTAGAGGGACAGGTCAGGAATGAGCAGTTCTTC. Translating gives CASSVEGQVRNEQFF.

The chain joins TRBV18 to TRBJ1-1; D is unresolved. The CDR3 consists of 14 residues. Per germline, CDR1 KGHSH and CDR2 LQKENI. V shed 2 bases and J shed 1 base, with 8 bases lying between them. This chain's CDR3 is CASSPGNRNTEAFF. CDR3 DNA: TGTGCCAGCTCACCAGGAAACCGGAACACTGAAGCTTTCTTT.

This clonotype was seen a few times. The CDR3 loop reads CSVVFFRDTNYGYTF. DNA for the CDR3: TGCAGCGTTGTTTTCTTCCGGGACACAAACTATGGCTACACCTTC. J is TRBJ1-2 and V is TRBV29-1; possibly TRBD1 for D (6 bases). CDR3 length: 15 residues. V lost 4 bases, J lost 2 bases, and 17 bases lay in between. Looked up from germline, CDR1 is SQVTM and CDR2 is ANQGSEA.

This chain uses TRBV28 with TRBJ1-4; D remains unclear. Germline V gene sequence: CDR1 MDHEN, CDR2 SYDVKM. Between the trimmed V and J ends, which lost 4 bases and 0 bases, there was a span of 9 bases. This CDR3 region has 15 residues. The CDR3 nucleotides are TGTGCCAGCAGTTACAGAGGGTCAACTAATGAAAAACTGTTTTTT. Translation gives CASSYRGSTNEKLFF.

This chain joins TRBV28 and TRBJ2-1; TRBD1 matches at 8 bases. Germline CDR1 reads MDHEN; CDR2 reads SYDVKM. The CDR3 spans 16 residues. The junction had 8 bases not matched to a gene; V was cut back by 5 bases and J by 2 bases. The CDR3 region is CASSPTPGGAYNEQFF. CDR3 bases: TGTGCCAGCAGTCCCACCCCAGGGGGCGCCTACAATGAGCAGTTCTTC.

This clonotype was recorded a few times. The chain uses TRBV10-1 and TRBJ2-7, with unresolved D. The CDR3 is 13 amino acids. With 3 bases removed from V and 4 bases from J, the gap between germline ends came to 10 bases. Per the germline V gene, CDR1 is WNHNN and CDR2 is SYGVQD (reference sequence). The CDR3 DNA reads TGCGCCAGCAGTGATAAATGGGATTACGAGCAGTACTTC. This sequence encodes CASSDKWDYEQYF.

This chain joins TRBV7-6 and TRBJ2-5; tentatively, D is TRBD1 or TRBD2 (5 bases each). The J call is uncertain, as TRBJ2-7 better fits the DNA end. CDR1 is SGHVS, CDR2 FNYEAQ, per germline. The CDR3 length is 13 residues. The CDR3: CASSGGPGNEQYF. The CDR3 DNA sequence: TGTGCCAGCAGCGGGGGACCTGGAAACGAGCAGTACTTC.

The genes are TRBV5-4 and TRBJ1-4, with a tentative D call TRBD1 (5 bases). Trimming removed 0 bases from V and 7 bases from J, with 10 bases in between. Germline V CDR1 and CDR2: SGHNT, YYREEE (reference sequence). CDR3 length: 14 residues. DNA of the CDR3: TGTGCCAGCAGCTTGGGGGGGTTGGCTGAAAAACTGTTTTTT. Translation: CASSLGGLAEKLFF.

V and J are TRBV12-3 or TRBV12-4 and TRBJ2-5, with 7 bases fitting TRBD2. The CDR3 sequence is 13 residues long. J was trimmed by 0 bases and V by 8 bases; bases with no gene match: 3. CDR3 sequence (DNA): TGTGCCAGCGGCGGGGGAAACCAAGAGACCCAGTACTTC. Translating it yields CASGGGNQETQYF.

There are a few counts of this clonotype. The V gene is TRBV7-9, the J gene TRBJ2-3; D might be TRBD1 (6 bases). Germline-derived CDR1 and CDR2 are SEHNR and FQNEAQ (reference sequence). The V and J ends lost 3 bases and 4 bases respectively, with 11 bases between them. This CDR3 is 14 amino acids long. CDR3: CASSFRQDADTQYF. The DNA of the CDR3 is TGTGCCAGCAGCTTTAGACAGGACGCAGATACGCAGTATTTT.

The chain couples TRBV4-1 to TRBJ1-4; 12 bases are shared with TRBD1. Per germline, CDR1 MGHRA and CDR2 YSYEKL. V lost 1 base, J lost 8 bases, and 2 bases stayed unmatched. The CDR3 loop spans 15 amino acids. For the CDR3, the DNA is TGCGCCAGCAGCCAAGGGGACAGGGGGCGAGAAAAACTGTTTTTT. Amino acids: CASSQGDRGREKLFF.

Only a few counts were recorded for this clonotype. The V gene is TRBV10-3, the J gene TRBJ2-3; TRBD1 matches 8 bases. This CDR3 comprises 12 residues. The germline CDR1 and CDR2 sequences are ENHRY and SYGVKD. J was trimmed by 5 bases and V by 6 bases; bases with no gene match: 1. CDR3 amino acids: CAIRDRVDTQYF. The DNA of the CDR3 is TGTGCCATCAGGGACAGGGTAGATACGCAGTATTTT.

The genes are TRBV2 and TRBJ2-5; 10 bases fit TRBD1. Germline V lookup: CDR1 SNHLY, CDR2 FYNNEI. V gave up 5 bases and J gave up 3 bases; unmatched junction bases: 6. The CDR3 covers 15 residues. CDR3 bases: TGTGCCAGCAGTCCCTGGACAGGGGGTAAAGAGACCCAGTACTTC. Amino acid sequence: CASSPWTGGKETQYF. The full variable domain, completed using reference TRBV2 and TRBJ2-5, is EPEVTQTPSHQVTQMGQEVILRCVPISNHLYFYWYRQILGQKVEFLVSFYNNEISEKSEIFDDQFSVERPDGSNFTLKIRSTKLEDSAMYFCASSPWTGGKETQYFGPGTRLLVL.

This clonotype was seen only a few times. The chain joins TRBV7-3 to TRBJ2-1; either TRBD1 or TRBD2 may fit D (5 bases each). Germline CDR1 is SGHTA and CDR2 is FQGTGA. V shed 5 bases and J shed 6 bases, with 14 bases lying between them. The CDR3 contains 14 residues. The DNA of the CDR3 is TGTGCCAGCAGCCCCCCGGGACCGGCCAATGAGCAGTTCTTC. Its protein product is CASSPPGPANEQFF. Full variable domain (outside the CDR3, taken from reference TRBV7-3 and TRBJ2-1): GAGVSQTPSNKVTEKGKYVELRCDPISGHTALYWYRQSLGQGPEFLIYFQGTGAADDSGLPNDRFFAVRPEGSVSTLKIQRTERGDSAVYLCASSPPGPANEQFFGPGTRLTVL.

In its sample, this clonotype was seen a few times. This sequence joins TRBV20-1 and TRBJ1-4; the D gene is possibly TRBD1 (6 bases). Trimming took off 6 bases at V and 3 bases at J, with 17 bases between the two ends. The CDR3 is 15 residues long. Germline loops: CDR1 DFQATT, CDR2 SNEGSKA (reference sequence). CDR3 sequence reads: CSAPKGGVPNEKLFF. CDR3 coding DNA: TGCAGTGCCCCTAAGGGGGGAGTTCCTAATGAAAAACTGTTTTTT.

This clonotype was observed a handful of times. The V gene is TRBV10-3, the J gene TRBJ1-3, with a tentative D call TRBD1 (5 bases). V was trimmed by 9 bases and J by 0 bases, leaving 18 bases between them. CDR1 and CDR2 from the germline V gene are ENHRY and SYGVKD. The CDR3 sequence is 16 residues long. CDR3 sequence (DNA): TGTGCCATTGGGACCGGCGGGTGGGACTCTGGAAACACCATATATTTT. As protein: CAIGTGGWDSGNTIYF.

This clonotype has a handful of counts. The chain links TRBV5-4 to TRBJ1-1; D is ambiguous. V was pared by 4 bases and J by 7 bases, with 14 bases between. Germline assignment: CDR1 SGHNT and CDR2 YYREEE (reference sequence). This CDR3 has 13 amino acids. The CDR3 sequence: CASSLGGSGEAFF. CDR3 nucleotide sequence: TGTGCCAGCAGCCTCGGAGGGAGCGGTGAAGCTTTCTTT.

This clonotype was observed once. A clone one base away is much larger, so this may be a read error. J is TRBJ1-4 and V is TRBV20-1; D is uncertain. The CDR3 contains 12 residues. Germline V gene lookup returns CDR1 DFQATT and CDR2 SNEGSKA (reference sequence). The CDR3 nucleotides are TGCAGTGCTAGAGATCTGAACGAAAAACTGTCTTTT. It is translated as CSARDLNEKLSF.

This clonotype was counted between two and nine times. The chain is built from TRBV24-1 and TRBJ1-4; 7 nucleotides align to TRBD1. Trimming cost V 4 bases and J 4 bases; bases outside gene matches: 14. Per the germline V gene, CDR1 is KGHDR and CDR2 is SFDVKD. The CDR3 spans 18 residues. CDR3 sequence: CATSDSNDPGQHNEKLFF. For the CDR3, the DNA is TGTGCCACCAGTGACTCAAACGATCCGGGACAGCATAATGAAAAACTGTTTTTT.

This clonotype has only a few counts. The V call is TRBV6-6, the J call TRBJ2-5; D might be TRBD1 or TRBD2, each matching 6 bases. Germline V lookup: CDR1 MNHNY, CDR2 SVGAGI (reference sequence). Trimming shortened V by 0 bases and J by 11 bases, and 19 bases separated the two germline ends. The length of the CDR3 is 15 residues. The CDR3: CASSYSGGHLGEQYF. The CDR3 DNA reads TGTGCCAGCAGTTACTCGGGGGGACATCTCGGAGAGCAGTACTTC.